Listed below are T cell receptor beta chains from one sample, sequenced in a study of patients and donors after allogeneic stem cell transplantation. One entry per CDR3 protein results from TCRdb running MiXCR on the RT-PCR reads. The sample has about 40,000 distinct CDR3 sequences; roughly 30% are singletons. Specimen: blood, either unsorted or a sorted T cell fraction (not recorded which). Every receptor here comes from a human donor who was either an allogeneic HSCT recipient or a stem cell or donor lymphocyte infusion donor (not recorded which). It is not recorded whose cells these are; they may come from a transplant donor. The CDR3 runs from the conserved cysteine through the conserved F or W.

v_call: TRBV20-1; cdr3_aa: CSAPGTSGRRAYNEQFF
v_call: TRBV29-1; cdr3_aa: CSVEGGRGTDTQYF
v_call: TRBV4-3; cdr3_aa: CASSQVGRGPETQYF
v_call: TRBV11-2; cdr3_aa: CASSLARWGRTDTQYF
v_call: TRBV29-1; cdr3_aa: CSVISGKYYEQYF
v_call: TRBV6-5; cdr3_aa: CASSYTPGGDSGNTIYF
v_call: TRBV7-3; cdr3_aa: CASSPSGTYYNEQFF
v_call: TRBV20-1; cdr3_aa: CSAAVGHNSPLHF
v_call: TRBV4-2; cdr3_aa: CASSQLTSGGGTDTQYF
v_call: TRBV5-1; cdr3_aa: CASSVTSGSYEQYF
v_call: TRBV12-3/TRBV12-4; cdr3_aa: CASSLGQGRNIQYF
v_call: TRBV15; cdr3_aa: CATSKFRADYYNEQFF
v_call: TRBV11-1; cdr3_aa: CASSRRQGSGFF
v_call: TRBV20-1; cdr3_aa: CSVLRNTGELFF
v_call: TRBV12-3/TRBV12-4; cdr3_aa: CASSLNGKSYGYTF
v_call: TRBV7-9; cdr3_aa: CASSLGRGGDEQYF
v_call: TRBV20-1; cdr3_aa: CSAPRLPSYEQYF
v_call: TRBV18; cdr3_aa: CASSRAGTYEQYF
v_call: TRBV15; cdr3_aa: CATSRDRQGHGYTF
v_call: TRBV20-1; cdr3_aa: CSARSAWRLQIDTQYF
v_call: TRBV18; cdr3_aa: CASSSLAETQYF
v_call: TRBV28; cdr3_aa: CASSAFGDSSLNEQFF
v_call: TRBV18; cdr3_aa: CASSPGRANLYNEQFF
v_call: TRBV29-1; cdr3_aa: CSALDRRNTEAFF
v_call: TRBV7-9; cdr3_aa: CASSLDTGYTF
v_call: TRBV29-1; cdr3_aa: CSFLGGALTEAFF
v_call: TRBV6-2/TRBV6-3; cdr3_aa: CASSSDKNEQFF
v_call: TRBV6-5; cdr3_aa: CASSSGLAGWDTQYF
v_call: TRBV9; cdr3_aa: CASSFRLAGAHEQYF
v_call: TRBV11-2; cdr3_aa: CASSLVSRLTDTQYF
v_call: TRBV4-3; cdr3_aa: CASSLSPGRAGELFF
v_call: TRBV9; cdr3_aa: CASSVGLAGADEQYF
v_call: TRBV5-1; cdr3_aa: CASSCRGCSGNYGYTF
v_call: TRBV7-2; cdr3_aa: CASTRDRGSLRGYTF
v_call: TRBV28; cdr3_aa: CASTLTWGFGNTIYF
v_call: TRBV5-6; cdr3_aa: CASSSRIGVNTEAFF
v_call: TRBV28; cdr3_aa: CASSPWTGDYEQYF
v_call: TRBV11-2; cdr3_aa: CASRWGFTSSYEQYF
v_call: TRBV4-3; cdr3_aa: CASSQDSMYYLNEQFF
v_call: TRBV28; cdr3_aa: CASRRQGRLDTEAFF
v_call: TRBV9; cdr3_aa: CASSVDGAQYF